The present TCR beta chain was sequenced within a study of CD8 T cells in Susac syndrome (dated 2019 in TCRdb). In the study overall: Whether CD8+ T cell activation and differentiation in Susac syndrome was antigen driven was tested using repertoire sequencing. Clonality of the CD8+ T cell repertoire was compared between roughly twelve healthy donors, roughly 14 Susac syndrome patients and about 15 multiple sclerosis patients.

With regard to this clonotype: Its antigen is still unknown. No clone much larger than this one lies a single base away; base qualities are absent.

Peripheral blood CD8+ and CD4+ T cells from healthy donors, Susac syndrome patients and multiple sclerosis patients were profiled by high-throughput TCR beta sequencing. Multiple sclerosis controls were treatment-naive patients with stable or active relapsing-remitting disease fulfilling revised McDonald criteria. Bulk CD8+ and CD4+ T cells were purified by magnetic negative isolation, while CD8+ TEMRA cells were enriched using FACS. Blood was collected in EDTA tubes and processed within 24 hours, with PBMCs isolated through density gradient centrifugation. PBMCs intended for TCR sequencing were cryopreserved in liquid nitrogen and thawed later in a water bath at 37 degrees C. Purity of sorted or isolated CD4+, CD8+ and CD8+ TEMRA cells was at least 90%. Points the paper makes about the study in general: The study acknowledged that relatively few individuals were included in the TCR sequencing and HLA analysis.

The germline V gene (reference sequence) sets CDR1 to SEHNR and CDR2 to FQNEAQ. The V and J ends are trimmed by 2 bases and 3 bases, leaving 14 bases between them. The CDR3 contains 16 residues, cysteine and phenylalanine counted. Of all the DNA, just the CDR3 is kept, 48 bases in frame from base 1. RNA was extracted using the RNeasy kit, and roughly 0.5 to 1 microgram was reverse transcribed with random hexamers. TCR beta CDR3 regions were amplified with the immunoSEQ multiplex PCR assay covering 54 Vbeta and 13 Jbeta segments. To correct PCR amplification bias, a synthetic template baseline was used for both primer optimization and computational correction. The source study handled its data this way. Reads were annotated to V, D and J genes per IMGT and analyzed with immunoSEQ Analyzer, keeping only productive sequences. Clonality was calculated as one minus the Shannon entropy normalized by log2 of the number of productive unique sequences. Public and private clones were assessed among the 100 most prevalent clones of each patient and control. Susac-specific clones were defined as absent from healthy and MS cohorts, about 1,000 published viral clones and other ImmuneACCESS disease sequences. TCRdb trimmed the raw reads at Q25, called clones with MiXCR and kept productive beta chains. Entries that share a CDR3 protein sequence are merged under the most common genes and DNA. The V and J calls and clone size are TCRdb's, not the authors'. Here the sample has some 300,000 distinct CDR3 sequences; 85% occur a single time. The top ten clones comprise roughly 0.21% of the sample.

Sequenced input: CD8+ T cells from PBMCs. This TCR derives from a human donor with multiple sclerosis. This chain joins TRBV7-9 to TRBJ2-1; the D region possibly corresponds to TRBD2 (6 bases align). The CDR3 loop reads CASSLRGGTRYNEQFF. The DNA sequence reads TGTGCCAGCAGCTTACGGGGCGGGACCCGCTACAATGAGCAGTTCTTC. This CDR3, with the reference TRBV7-9 and TRBJ2-1 proteins standing in past its ends, gives the full variable domain DTGVSQNPRHKITKRGQNVTFRCDPISEHNRLYWYRQTLGQGPEFLTYFQNEAQLEKSRLLSDRFSAERPKGSFSTLEIQRTEQGDSAMYLCASSLRGGTRYNEQFFGPGTRLTVL.